This T cell receptor (beta chain) emerged from a study of response to subunit inactivated influenza vaccine. Overall study findings and caveats: That few new T cells are recruited by each seasonal influenza vaccination was the authors' suggestion.

On this clonotype: Its antigen is unidentified.

TCRdb re-called the RT-PCR reads through MiXCR, storing one row per CDR3 protein. The sample carries 550,000 to 800,000 distinct CDR3 sequences, more than 11% recorded once. This clonotype originated in a man aged 45-65 years who received an inactivated influenza vaccine. The input for sequencing was PBMCs from blood, taken around two weeks before vaccination.

The CDR3 region has the DNA TGCGCCAGCAGCACACGGGGACAGGGTGAGCAGTACTTC. This encodes CASSTRGQGEQYF. This chain connects TRBV5-1 to TRBJ2-7, with 9 bases identical to TRBD1. V was pared by 4 bases and J by 7 bases, with 6 bases of the junction left unmatched. The CDR3 is 13 amino acids. Germline values: CDR1 SGHRS, CDR2 YFSETQ.